The 3 T cell receptor beta chains below were found in one sample sequenced in a study of T-cell memory formation after mild COVID-19. TCRdb passed the 5' RACE reads through MiXCR, listing each CDR3 protein once. This table has a few hundred thousand distinct CDR3 sequences, roughly 19% appearing once. Sequencing input: PBMCs or a T cell subset sorted from them (not recorded which). The receptors were sampled from a man aged 18 to 35 who had mild COVID-19 (a few samples of this study predate the infection). Cell type and time point are not known.

This clonotype was counted between two and nine times. The chain employs TRBV7-3 and TRBJ1-1; 8 bases are a match to TRBD1. V dropped 5 bases and J dropped 4; count of bases not matched to a gene: 6. Looked up from germline, CDR1 is SGHTA and CDR2 is FQGTGA. The CDR3 consists of 14 residues. CDR3 in DNA: TGTGCCAGCAGCGTACAGGGGGGGATCACTGAAGCTTTCTTT. The encoded protein is CASSVQGGITEAFF.

The chain's CDR3 is CASSSRPTGYGYTF. As DNA, the CDR3 is TGTGCCAGCAGCTCGCGTCCAACGGGGTATGGCTACACCTTC. This sequence joins TRBV7-3 and TRBJ1-2; D remains unclear. Per germline, CDR1 SGHTA and CDR2 FQGTGA. The CDR3 extends over 14 amino acids. Trimming stripped 4 bases from V and 5 bases from J, with 14 bases between.

This clonotype was observed a few times. The chain is built from TRBV12-3 or TRBV12-4 and TRBJ2-7, with D maybe TRBD2 (6 bases). This CDR3 is built from 13 residues. Trimming cost V 7 bases and J 6 bases, with 16 bases left between them. In nucleotides, the CDR3 is TGTGCCAGCAAGAAGCGGGCCACCCTCGAGCAGTACTTC. Translated, it gives CASKKRATLEQYF.